Sequencing of this T cell receptor beta chain was carried out in a study of blood T cell repertoires in COVID-19. From germline, CDR1 is LNHDA and CDR2 SQIVND (reference sequence). This CDR3 is 13 amino acids long. The germline V and J ends were trimmed by 5 bases and 1 base, with 9 bases remaining between them. As handled by the study authors: Researchers report that nucleated cell counts were estimated from reference gene primer amplification. Using immunoSEQ multiplex PCR, the repertoire was profiled, and TCRdb retains in-frame clones only, with some absent. The V and J calls and clone size were taken over from that table, and D and trimming were inferred from the DNA. The table shows approximately 300,000 clones, with under 90% occurring only once. Clinical history reported by participants formed the basis on which cohorts were assigned.

V and J are TRBV19 and TRBJ2-7; a weak D match, TRBD1 (6 bases). Source material: PBMCs or T cells enriched from blood (not recorded which). The clonotype originates from a man aged 60 to 69 who had recovered from COVID-19. CDR3 in DNA: TGTGCCAGTAGTGGGGGCTCGTCCTACGAGCAGTACTTC. Translation gives CASSGGSSYEQYF.